This T cell receptor (beta chain) was captured in a study of cytomegalovirus exposure and HLA in healthy donors. Study conclusions and caveats: Earlier analysis yielded a pattern in which most TCR beta V segments were productive about 87% or about 30% of the time. Available immune exposure information was restricted to CMV serostatus only. In a later analysis, CMV-associated beta chains were mostly HLA-associated, it appeared.

V lost 3 bases and J 8 bases, leaving 17 bases between the germline ends. The CDR3 loop spans 14 amino acids. Germline V gene sequence: CDR1 SGHRS, CDR2 YFSETQ. Comments on this clone: What it binds is not known.

It was with 60 Vbeta and 13 Jbeta primers that the PCR ran. TCRdb's copy holds only in-frame clones and misses some; the assay was immunoSEQ multiplex PCR. This sample has over 200,000 clones, with around 80% found just once. The chain has TRBV5-1 and TRBJ1-2; D perhaps matches TRBD1 (6 bases). Sequences were obtained from PBMCs. The TCR sequence derives from a woman in her sixties or seventies in good health and CMV-seropositive. CDR3 nucleotide sequence: TGCGCCAGCAGCTCGGGGACATCGTTGGGCGGCTACACCTTC. Its translation is CASSSGTSLGGYTF. Looking up the rest from reference TRBV5-1 and TRBJ1-2 gives the full variable domain: KAGVTQTPRYLIKTRGQQVTLSCSPISGHRSVSWYQQTPGQGLQFLFEYFSETQRNKGNFPGRFSGRQFSNSRSEMNVSTLELGDSALYLCASSSGTSLGGYTFGSGTRLTVV.